This T cell receptor (beta chain) was sequenced in a study of T cells after posttransplantation cyclophosphamide. Points from the study as a whole: Tissue-infiltrating T cells from skin or gut overlapped little with blood T cells.

Treatment was busulfan-fludarabine conditioning, a marrow graft, and cyclophosphamide on days +3 and +4. The method was immunoSEQ multiplex PCR; TCRdb's version includes in-frame clones alone and lacks a portion of them. The sample holds some 8,100 clones, and no clone turns up only once. This clone was seen ten or more times. Antigen specificity is unknown. The TCR comes from a female patient aged 50-59 years who received an allogeneic stem cell transplant from a related donor, was CMV-positive, and had no GVHD. Some T cells may have originated in the graft donor. The input for sequencing was PBMCs, taken after allogeneic stem cell transplant with posttransplant cyclophosphamide.

The DNA of the CDR3 is TGTGCCACCTACCGAGAGGGGCCCACTGAAGCTTTCTTT. This gives the protein CATYREGPTEAFF. The chain couples TRBV6-1 to TRBJ1-1, with D possibly TRBD1 on 5 matching bases. Looked up from germline, CDR1 is MNHNS and CDR2 is SASEGT. The V and J ends lost 10 bases and 4 bases respectively, with 16 bases between them. This CDR3 region has 13 residues.